The 22 T cell receptor beta chains below were found in one sample sequenced in a study of CD8+CD57+ T cells in acquired aplastic anemia. Profiles of TCR beta VDJ and CDR3 were generated from a genomic DNA template. TCRdb independently ran MiXCR on the reads; one entry per CDR3 protein. Of hundreds of thousands of distinct CDR3 sequences in the sample, roughly 82% are singletons; the top ten hold over 35%. In patients chosen for sequencing, flow cytometry had shown CD8+CD57+ cell expansion. Sequenced material: sorted CD4+, CD8+, or CD8+CD57+ T cells (not recorded which) from PBMCs. Receptors were obtained from a human donor with aplastic anemia.

A word on this clonotype: A read error is likely, as this CDR3 ends without the conserved phenylalanine or tryptophan. No DNA is shown, since the ends of the CDR3 on it are uncertain; the CDR3 is the one TCRdb lists. The chain combines TRBV7-9 with TRBJ2-3; the DNA was not compared with TRBD1, the D call given in the table. The CDR3 numbers 13 amino acids, ends counted. In germline, CDR1 is SEHNR, CDR2 FQNEAQ (reference sequence). The CDR3 spells CASGLVAGELFFG.

The V call is TRBV5-4, the J call TRBJ2-1; 9 bases map to TRBD1. V was pared by 2 bases and J by 8 bases, with 11 bases of the junction left unmatched. The CDR3 sequence is 16 residues long. From germline, CDR1 is SGHNT and CDR2 YYREEE (reference sequence). The CDR3 bases are TGTGCCAGCAGCTTATTTGGACAGGGGATTGGGGATGAGCAGTTCTTC. It is translated as CASSLFGQGIGDEQFF. The full variable domain, completed using reference TRBV5-4 and TRBJ2-1, is ETGVTQSPTHLIKTRGQQVTLRCSSQSGHNTVSWYQQALGQGPQFIFQYYREEENGRGNFPPRFSGLQFPNYSSELNVNALELDDSALYLCASSLFGQGIGDEQFFGPGTRLTVL.

The rearrangement links TRBV7-4 to TRBJ2-1; D gene unclear. The CDR3 contains 15 residues. Trimming pared 5 bases from V and 12 bases from J, leaving 23 bases between. Germline loops: CDR1 SGHVT, CDR2 SQSDAQ. CDR3 sequence reads: CASSVYQNSGSGQFF. DNA for the CDR3: TGTGCCAGCAGCGTATACCAGAACTCCGGGTCTGGGCAGTTCTTC.

Concerning this clonotype itself: A read error may produce the germline difference seen at one junction end. The chain combines TRBV7-3 with TRBJ2-3, with 11 bases fitting TRBD2. The CDR3 contains 14 residues. CDR1 and CDR2 (germline): SGHTA, FQGTGA. The CDR3 sequence is CVSSLAGGPDTQFF. CDR3 DNA: TGTGTCAGCAGCCTAGCGGGGGGTCCCGATACGCAGTTTTTT. Full variable domain (rest looked up from reference TRBV7-3 and TRBJ2-3): GAGVSQTPSNKVTEKGKYVELRCDPISGHTALYWYRQSLGQGPEFLIYFQGTGAADDSGLPNDRFFAVRPEGSVSTLKIQRTERGDSAVYLCVSSLAGGPDTQFFGPGTRLTVL.

The chain uses TRBV7-9 and TRBJ2-7, with 8 bases fitting TRBD2. Germline V gene data show CDR1 as SEHNR and CDR2 as FQNEAQ (reference sequence). The CDR3 has 14 residues. CDR3 sequence reads: CASSFDRSGGNHDV. The CDR3 bases are TGTGCCAGCAGCTTTGACAGAAGCGGGGGCAACCATGACGTC.

This chain uses TRBV29-1 with TRBJ1-2; D ambiguous. There are 12 residues in the CDR3. The ends were cut back, 4 bases at V and 0 bases at J, with 6 bases in the middle. Germline V gene lookup returns CDR1 SQVTM and CDR2 ANQGSEA. As DNA, the CDR3 is TGCAGCGTTGTTCGGCCTAACTATGGCTACACCTTC. Translation: CSVVRPNYGYTF.

The CDR3 here is CSPSVEGNQPQHF. For the CDR3, the DNA is TGCAGCCCTAGTGTTGAGGGCAATCAGCCCCAGCATTTT. The chain employs TRBV20-1 and TRBJ1-5; no clear D gene. The CDR3 has 13 amino acids. Germline-derived CDR1 and CDR2 are DFQATT and SNEGSKA (reference sequence).

As regards this clonotype: This CDR3 is missing its conserved last phenylalanine or tryptophan, likely due to a read error. The limits of the CDR3 on the DNA are not certain, so only TCRdb's listed CDR3 is given. The chain has TRBV19 and TRBJ2-1. 15 amino acids form the CDR3, both terminal residues included. The germline gives CDR1 LNHDA, CDR2 SQIVND (reference sequence). The CDR3 reads CASSIATRAYKAEFY.

The chain links TRBV7-8 to TRBJ2-1; the match to TRBD1 covers 7 bases. The germline V gene encodes CDR1 SGHVS and CDR2 FQNEAQ. V trimming: 3 bases; J trimming: 3 bases; junction bases outside the gene matches: 14. The CDR3 runs to 18 residues. CDR3 nucleotide sequence: TGTGCCAGCAGCTTTACCGACGCCGGGACAGCCCGCTACAATGAGCAGTTCTTC. Amino acid sequence: CASSFTDAGTARYNEQFF.

The chain employs TRBV6-1 and TRBJ2-3; 10 nucleotides match TRBD1. The trim removed 6 bases at V and 0 bases at J, leaving 9 bases unmatched. The CDR3 totals 17 residues. The germline V gene has CDR1 MNHNS and CDR2 SASEGT. The CDR3 region has the DNA TGTGCCAGCAGGACACCGGGACAGGGGCCAAGCACAGATACGCAGTATTTT. Amino acid sequence: CASRTPGQGPSTDTQYF.

This clonotype showed up just a few times. One junction end does not reproduce the germline sequence, and a read error may be involved. The rearrangement joins TRBV7-2 to TRBJ2-3; a possible D gene is TRBD2 (6 bases). Germline assignment: CDR1 SGHTA and CDR2 FQGNSA. This CDR3 comprises 16 residues. The CDR3 DNA reads as TGTGCCAGCAGCTTAGCGGGAGGTCCCGATACGCATACTCAGTATTTT. It codes for CASSLAGGPDTHTQYF.

The chain has TRBV9 and TRBJ2-1, with D possibly matching TRBD2 (7 bases). The CDR3 extends over 16 amino acids. Germline CDR1 SGDLS, CDR2 YYNGEE. The ends were cut back, 3 bases at V and 11 bases at J, with 24 bases in the middle. CDR3 protein: CASSAGGENSEAQQFF. The CDR3 DNA follows: TGTGCCAGCAGCGCGGGGGGCGAAAACAGTGAGGCTCAGCAGTTCTTC.

Points on this clonotype: At one boundary the junction diverges from the germline segment, which might be a read error. The chain links TRBV7-2 to TRBJ1-6, with D uncertain. The CDR3 is made up of 14 amino acids. CDR1 and CDR2 from the germline V gene are SGHTA and FQGNSA. Written as DNA, the CDR3 is TGTGCCAGCAGCTTGAGTTCCGGTCCTTCTCCGCTCAACTTT. Protein: CASSLSSGPSPLNF.

In regard to this clonotype: The CDR3 ends on some other residue instead of the conserved phenylalanine or tryptophan, so this is likely a read error. Because the CDR3's place on the DNA is in doubt, the DNA is left out and the CDR3 is given as listed by TCRdb. V gene TRBV7-9 combines with J gene TRBJ2-3; the DNA was not used to check the table's D call, TRBD2. Germline V CDR1 and CDR2: SEHNR, FQNEAQ (reference sequence). The CDR3 length equals 12 residues, ends included. The CDR3 here is CASSVERSGGND.

This clonotype was found a few times. The chain has TRBV10-3 and TRBJ1-6; TRBD1 agrees at 8 bases. Per germline, CDR1 ENHRY and CDR2 SYGVKD. CDR3 length equals 14 residues. V was clipped by 3 bases and J by 7 bases; unmatched bases: 2. The CDR3 nucleotides read TGTGCCATCAGTGACGGACAGGGAAATTCACCCCTCCACTTT. Translating gives CAISDGQGNSPLHF.

This clonotype was seen more than once but under ten times. The CDR3 nucleotides read TGTGCCAGCTGCCTTGAGGGCTGGGGCGAGCAGTACTTC. Its protein product is CASCLEGWGEQYF. The V and J genes are TRBV11-2 and TRBJ2-7; D perhaps matches TRBD2 (5 bases). Looked up from germline, CDR1 is SGHAT and CDR2 is FQNNGV. The V gene lost 8 bases and the J gene lost 6 bases, with 17 bases spanning the gap. CDR3 length equals 13 residues. The whole variable domain, remainder taken from reference TRBV11-2 and TRBJ2-7, is EAGVAQSPRYKIIEKRQSVAFWCNPISGHATLYWYQQILGQGPKLLIQFQNNGVVDDSQLPKDRFSAERLKGVDSTLKIQPAKLEDSAVYLCASCLEGWGEQYFGPGTRLTVT.

Only a few counts were recorded for this clonotype. The V gene is TRBV4-2, the J gene TRBJ2-7, with TRBD1 as a possible D gene (5 bases). Per the germline V gene, CDR1 is LGHNA and CDR2 is YNFKEQ. Trimming removed 4 bases at V and 5 bases at J, with 15 bases between. The CDR3 runs to 14 residues. The CDR3 spells CASSRQSNGDEQYF. DNA of the CDR3: TGTGCCAGCAGCCGACAGAGCAATGGGGACGAGCAGTACTTC.

This clonotype turned up a few times. The V and J genes are TRBV7-9 and TRBJ1-1; TRBD1 matches at 7 bases. In germline, CDR1 is SEHNR, CDR2 FQNEAQ (reference sequence). This CDR3 is built from 15 residues. The junction had 14 bases not matched to a gene; V was cut back by 0 bases and J by 13 bases. The CDR3 reads CASSLALTGDHLRFF. In DNA form, the CDR3 reads TGTGCCAGCAGCTTAGCGCTCACAGGGGACCACCTACGTTTCTTT.

The chain recombines TRBV9 with TRBJ1-1; D is possibly TRBD1 (5 bases). Between the trimmed V and J ends, which lost 1 base and 13 bases, there was a span of 23 bases. Germline assignment: CDR1 SGDLS and CDR2 YYNGEE. The CDR3 sequence is 15 residues long. This CDR3 is CASSVPSGGPSSDFF. The CDR3 coding sequence is TGTGCCAGCAGCGTACCTAGCGGGGGTCCCTCTAGTGATTTCTTT.

The chain uses TRBV19 and TRBJ2-7; maybe TRBD2 (5 bases). This CDR3 is built from 13 residues. The germline gives CDR1 LNHDA, CDR2 SQIVND (reference sequence). V lost 10 bases and J 2 bases, leaving 15 bases between the germline ends. CDR3: CATGRGLAYEQYF. The CDR3 DNA is TGTGCCACTGGACGCGGACTTGCCTACGAGCAGTACTTC.

V and J are TRBV7-2 and TRBJ2-7, with D perhaps given as TRBD1 or TRBD2 (6 bases each). The CDR3 sequence is 15 residues long. Trimming pared 3 bases from V and 13 bases from J, leaving 25 bases between. Germline CDR1 is SGHTA and CDR2 is FQGNSA. CDR3 protein: CASSLGGWADTEYYV. CDR3 DNA sequence: TGTGCCAGCAGCTTGGGGGGCTGGGCCGATACGGAGTATTACGTC.

This chain connects TRBV5-5 to TRBJ2-7; D is possibly TRBD2 (6 bases). This CDR3 region has 18 residues. Trimming cost V 2 bases and J 1 base, with 22 bases left between them. Germline lookup yields CDR1 SGHKS and CDR2 YYEKEE (reference sequence). The CDR3 region is CASSFHLAGGALSYEQYV. CDR3 DNA sequence: TGTGCCAGCAGCTTTCATCTAGCCGGGGGAGCCCTTTCCTACGAGCAGTACGTC.